This paragraph covers one TCR beta chain sequence. The J segment lost 5 bases and the V segment lost 8 bases, leaving 12 bases of the junction unmatched. The CDR3 is made up of 15 amino acids. The sample originates from a study of spatial heterogeneity in lung cancer. Specified time point: sample taken at primary tumor resection. From the 5' RACE reads, TCRdb called clonotypes with MiXCR, one entry per CDR3 protein. The data contain 90,000 to 95,000 distinct CDR3 sequences, approximately 12% of them singletons. The starting material was PBMCs, obtained at surgery. The sequence came from a male donor with early-stage non-small cell lung cancer. The chain is built from TRBV12-3 or TRBV12-4 and TRBJ2-5, with TRBD1 matching 9 bases. The CDR3 sequence: CASDSPGQGRETQYF. The CDR3 nucleotides read TGTGCCAGCGACAGCCCTGGACAGGGGCGGGAGACCCAGTACTTC.